This T cell receptor beta chain appears in the sequencing data of a study of early T cells in non-severe SARS-CoV-2 infection. Separate cDNA molecules each had unique molecular identifiers attached to them. TCRdb passed the 5' RACE reads through MiXCR, listing each CDR3 protein once. This repertoire shows about 49,000 distinct CDR3 sequences, 10% to 15% found once; its top ten account for 9.1%. This clonotype was detected many times. The TCR originated in an adult who was a healthcare worker with PCR-confirmed SARS-CoV-2 infection or an uninfected control (not recorded which). Sequenced sample: whole blood.

The CDR3 loop is CSASAPLRDTQYF. CDR3 bases: TGCAGTGCTAGCGCGCCCTTGAGAGATACGCAGTATTTT. The J gene is TRBJ2-3, the V gene TRBV20-1; D gene uncertain. CDR1 and CDR2 from the germline V gene are DFQATT and SNEGSKA (reference sequence). The CDR3 sequence is 13 residues long. V lost 3 bases and J lost 5, with 12 bases in between.